What follows is one T cell receptor (beta chain) and its context. Its antigen is unknown. These data are taken from a study of blood T cells in healthy people across ages. On the study more broadly: In model experiments, template switching was able to capture about one barcoded beta molecule for every two T cells that were present.

Combining a sample-barcoded 5' primer with a J-beta primer mix, a second PCR ran for roughly 6 to 12 cycles. TCRdb reanalysed the 5' RACE reads using MiXCR and keeps one entry per CDR3 protein. The profile covers about 750,000 distinct CDR3 sequences, with about 53% appearing a single time and roughly two fifths taken by the ten largest. General study points: CMV infection status of these donors was not known. Researchers judged that diversity estimates from one million T cells fell short of true values.

The CDR3 runs to 16 residues. Germline CDR1 and CDR2: MNHEY and SMNVEV (reference sequence). V and J are TRBV27 and TRBJ2-7; 13 bases fit TRBD2. The J call is in doubt because the DNA end fits TRBJ2-4 better. The receptor was derived from a man older than 75 in good health. The sequenced sample was blood. CDR3 nucleotides: TGTGCCAGCAGCCCAAGACTAGCGGGAGGATACGGCATTCAGTACTTC. Amino acids: CASSPRLAGGYGIQYF.